The T cell receptor beta chain described here comes from a study of hypomethylating agent response in myelodysplastic syndrome. Study summary: Six or seven patients responded with complete response or hematologic improvement; about five did not. General study points: The MDS versus healthy comparison may be affected by non-age-matched controls. Analysis covered a small cohort of just approximately 12 patients.

Survey resolution used two replicates of about 200 ng, totaling approximately 400 ng DNA. Only in-frame clones appear in the TCRdb table, and some are missing; sequencing was by immunoSEQ multiplex PCR. Among a few thousand clones listed, approximately 86% were seen once. This CDR3 spans 15 amino acids. The V segment lost 0 bases and the J segment 2 bases; nucleotides outside the gene matches: 4. CDR1 and CDR2 from the germline V gene are SQVTM and ANQGSEA. Remarks on this clone: What it recognizes is unknown.

Sequencing used bone marrow, obtained before or after starting hypomethylating agent treatment for myelodysplastic syndrome (not recorded which). The clonotype comes from a human donor with myelodysplastic syndrome. The chain joins TRBV29-1 to TRBJ2-3; 8 bases align to TRBD1. The CDR3 sequence: CSVEDRGLYTDTQYF. CDR3 nucleotide sequence: TGCAGCGTTGAAGACAGGGGGCTCTACACAGATACGCAGTATTTT.